A selection of T cell receptor beta chains follows, all from one sample in a study of shared clonotypes between healthy human individuals. Some clones are missing from TCRdb's copy, which holds only in-frame ones; the method was immunoSEQ multiplex PCR. The sample contains roughly 500,000 clones, around 95% of which appear only once. Sample: naive CD4+ T cells sorted from blood. The receptors were gathered from a woman aged 30 to 39 in good health. Each CDR3 is given with its conserved first and last residue. A D gene is named only where the DNA matches it firmly. Clone size, where shown, is once, few, many, or a class for clones that have expanded.

length: 18
J: TRBJ1-4
V: TRBV28
size: -
D: -
DNA: TGTGCCAGCAGTTTACACAGGAAGAGGGGTGAAACTAATGAAAAACTGTTTTTT
CDR3: CASSLHRKRGETNEKLFF

length: 16
J: TRBJ1-3
V: TRBV28
size: -
D: -
DNA: TGTGCCAGCAGTTTATCAGGTTATTTCTCTGGAAACACCATATATTTT
CDR3: CASSLSGYFSGNTIYF

length: 16
J: TRBJ2-1
V: TRBV11-3
size: -
D: TRBD2
DNA: TGTGCCAGCAGTCACCATAGCGGGCGTTCCTACAATGAGCAGTTCTTC
CDR3: CASSHHSGRSYNEQFF

length: 11
J: TRBJ1-2
V: TRBV28
size: -
D: -
DNA: TGTGCCAGCTCGCCGGGGCCTGGCTACACCTTC
CDR3: CASSPGPGYTF

length: 12
J: TRBJ2-7
V: TRBV28
size: -
D: -
DNA: TGTGCCAGCAGTTTGTCGGAGCGCGAGCAGTACTTC
CDR3: CASSLSEREQYF

length: 13
J: TRBJ1-2
V: TRBV19
size: -
D: -
DNA: TGTGCCAGTACCATGACAGGAGGTAGCGGCTACACCTTC
CDR3: CASTMTGGSGYTF

length: 13
J: TRBJ2-2
V: TRBV7-3
size: once
D: -
DNA: TGTGCCAGCAGCTGGGGGGACCTAGGGCCACTGTTTTTT
CDR3: CASSWGDLGPLFF

length: 15
J: TRBJ2-7
V: TRBV15
size: -
D: TRBD1
DNA: TGTGCCACCAGCAGAGCCGGGACAGGGTATTACGAGCAGTACTTC
CDR3: CATSRAGTGYYEQYF

length: 13
J: TRBJ2-3
V: TRBV10-3
size: -
D: -
DNA: TGTGCCATCAGTGTTTTAGGGAAAGATACGCAGTATTTT
CDR3: CAISVLGKDTQYF

length: 13
J: TRBJ1-1
V: TRBV19
size: -
D: -
DNA: TGTGCCAGTATCTCGAGGGGTTCCACTGAAGCTTTCTTT
CDR3: CASISRGSTEAFF

length: 14
J: TRBJ1-1
V: TRBV27
size: -
D: -
DNA: TGTGCCAGCAGTTTAGGACAGAGAAACACTGAAGCTTTCTTT
CDR3: CASSLGQRNTEAFF

length: 14
J: TRBJ1-3
V: TRBV19
size: once
D: TRBD1
DNA: TGTGCCAGTAGTCCCGACAGGGCTGGAAACACCATATATTTT
CDR3: CASSPDRAGNTIYF

length: 15
J: TRBJ1-5
V: TRBV6-1
size: once
D: TRBD1
DNA: TGTGCCAGCAGTAGGCAGGGGGCCCCCAATCAGCCCCAGCATTTT
CDR3: CASSRQGAPNQPQHF

length: 16
J: TRBJ1-2
V: TRBV18
size: -
D: TRBD1
DNA: TGTGCCAGCTCACCTACAACCGGGACAGGGTTAGCTGGCTACACCTTC
CDR3: CASSPTTGTGLAGYTF

length: 14
J: TRBJ2-3
V: TRBV5-6
size: -
D: -
DNA: TGTGCCAGCAGCTTCCCTAATTACCCAGATACGCAGTATTTT
CDR3: CASSFPNYPDTQYF

length: 20
J: TRBJ1-1
V: TRBV5-1
size: -
D: TRBD1
DNA: TGCGCCAGCAGCTTGCCAGGGAAGGGGGCGACCCTGAGAACTAACACTGAAGCTTTCTTT
CDR3: CASSLPGKGATLRTNTEAFF

length: 15
J: TRBJ1-4
V: TRBV6-5
size: -
D: -
DNA: TGTGCCAGCAGTTACTCGGCGGGGCGTGAGGAAAAACTGTTTTTT
CDR3: CASSYSAGREEKLFF

length: 14
J: TRBJ2-1
V: TRBV28
size: -
D: -
DNA: TGTGCCAGCAGCCAGACCGGGACGTCGGATGAGCAGTTCTTC
CDR3: CASSQTGTSDEQFF

length: 14
J: TRBJ1-4
V: TRBV18
size: -
D: -
DNA: TGTGCCAGCTCACCAAGGCAGGTTAATGAAAAACTGTTTTTT
CDR3: CASSPRQVNEKLFF

length: 16
J: TRBJ2-2
V: TRBV27
size: once
D: TRBD2
DNA: TGTGCCAGCAGTCCCCTACTAGCGCCGAACACCGGGGAGCTGTTTTTT
CDR3: CASSPLLAPNTGELFF

length: 16
J: TRBJ1-6
V: TRBV11-2
size: -
D: TRBD1
DNA: TGTGCCAGCACGAAGACAGGGGTATCGGATAATTCACCCCTCCACTTT
CDR3: CASTKTGVSDNSPLHF

length: 15
J: TRBJ1-1
V: TRBV9
size: -
D: -
DNA: TGTGCCAGCAGCGTAGGCTTGTCAGGGAACACTGAAGCTTTCTTT
CDR3: CASSVGLSGNTEAFF